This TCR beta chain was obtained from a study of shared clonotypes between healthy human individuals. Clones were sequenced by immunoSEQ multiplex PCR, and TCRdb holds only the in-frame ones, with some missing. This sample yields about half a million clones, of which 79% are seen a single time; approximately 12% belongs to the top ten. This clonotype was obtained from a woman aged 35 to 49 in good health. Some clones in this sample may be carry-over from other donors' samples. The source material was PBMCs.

CDR3 protein: CASSLAASGSSWYF. The CDR3 coding sequence is TGCGCCAGCAGCTTGGCCGCTAGCGGGTCCTCCTGGTACTTC. The rearrangement links TRBV5-1 to TRBJ2-7, with 8 bases lining up with TRBD2. Looked up from germline, CDR1 is SGHRS and CDR2 is YFSETQ. V gave up 0 bases and J gave up 12 bases; unmatched junction bases: 11. CDR3 length equals 14 residues.